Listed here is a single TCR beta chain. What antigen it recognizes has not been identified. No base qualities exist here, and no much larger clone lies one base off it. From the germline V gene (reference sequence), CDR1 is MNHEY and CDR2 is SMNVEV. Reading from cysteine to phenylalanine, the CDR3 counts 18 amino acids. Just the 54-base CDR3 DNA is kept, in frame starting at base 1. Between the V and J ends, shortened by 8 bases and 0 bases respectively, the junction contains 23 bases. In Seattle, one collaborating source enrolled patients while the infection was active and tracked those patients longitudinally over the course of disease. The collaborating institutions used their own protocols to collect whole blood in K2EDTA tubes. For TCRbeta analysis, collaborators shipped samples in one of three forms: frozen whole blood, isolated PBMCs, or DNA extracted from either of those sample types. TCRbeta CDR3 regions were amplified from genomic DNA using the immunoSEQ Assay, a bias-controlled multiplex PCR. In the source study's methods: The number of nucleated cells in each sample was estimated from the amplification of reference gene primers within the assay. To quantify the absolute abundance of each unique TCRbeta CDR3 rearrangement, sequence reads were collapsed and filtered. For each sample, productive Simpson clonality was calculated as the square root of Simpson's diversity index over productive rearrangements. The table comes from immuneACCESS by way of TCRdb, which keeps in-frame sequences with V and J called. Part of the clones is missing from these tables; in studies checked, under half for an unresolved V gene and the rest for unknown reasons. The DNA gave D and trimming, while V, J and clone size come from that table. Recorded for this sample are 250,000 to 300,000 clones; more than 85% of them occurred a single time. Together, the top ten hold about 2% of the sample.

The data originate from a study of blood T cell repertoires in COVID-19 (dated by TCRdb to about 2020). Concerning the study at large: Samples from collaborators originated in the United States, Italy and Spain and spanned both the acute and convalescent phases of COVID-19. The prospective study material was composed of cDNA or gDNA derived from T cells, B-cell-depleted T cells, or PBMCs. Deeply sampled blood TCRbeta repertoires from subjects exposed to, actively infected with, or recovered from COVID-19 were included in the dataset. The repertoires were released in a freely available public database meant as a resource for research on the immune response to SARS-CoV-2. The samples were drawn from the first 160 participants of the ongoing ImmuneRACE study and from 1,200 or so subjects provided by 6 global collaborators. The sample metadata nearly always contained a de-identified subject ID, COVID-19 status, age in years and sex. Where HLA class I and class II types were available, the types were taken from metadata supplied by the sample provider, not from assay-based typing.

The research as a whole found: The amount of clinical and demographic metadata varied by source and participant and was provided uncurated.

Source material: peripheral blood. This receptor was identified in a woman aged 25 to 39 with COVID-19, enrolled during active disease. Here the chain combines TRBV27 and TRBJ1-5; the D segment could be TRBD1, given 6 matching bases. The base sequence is TGTGCCAGCTTTCCGAACCCGCCAGGGGACTATAGCAATCAGCCCCAGCATTTT. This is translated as CASFPNPPGDYSNQPQHF.